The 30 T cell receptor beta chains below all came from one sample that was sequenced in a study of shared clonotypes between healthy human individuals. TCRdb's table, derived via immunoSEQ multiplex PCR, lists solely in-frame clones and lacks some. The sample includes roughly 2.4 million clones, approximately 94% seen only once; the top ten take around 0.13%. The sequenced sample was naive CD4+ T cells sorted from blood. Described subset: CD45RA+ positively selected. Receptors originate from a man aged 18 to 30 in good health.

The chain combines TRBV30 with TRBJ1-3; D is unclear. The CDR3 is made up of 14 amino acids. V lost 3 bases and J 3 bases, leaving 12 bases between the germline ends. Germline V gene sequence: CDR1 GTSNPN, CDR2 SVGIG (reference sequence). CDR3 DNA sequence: TGTGCCTGGAGCCGGGCTTGGGATGGAAACACCATATATTTT. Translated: CAWSRAWDGNTIYF.

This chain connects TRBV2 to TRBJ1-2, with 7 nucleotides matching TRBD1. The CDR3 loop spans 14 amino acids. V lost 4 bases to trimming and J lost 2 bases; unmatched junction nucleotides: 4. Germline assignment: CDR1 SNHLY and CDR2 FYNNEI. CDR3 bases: TGTGCCAGCAGTGGACTCAGGGGGAACTATGGCTACACCTTC. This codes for CASSGLRGNYGYTF.

The CDR3 DNA is TGTGCGTGGGGGACAGTCACAGATACGCAGTATTTT. This gives the protein CAWGTVTDTQYF. V gene TRBV30 combines with J gene TRBJ2-3; TRBD1 matches 7 bases. The length of the CDR3 is 12 residues. Germline V gene lookup returns CDR1 GTSNPN and CDR2 SVGIG (reference sequence).

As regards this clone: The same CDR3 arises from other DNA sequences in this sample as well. CDR3 residues: CASSQVSGYNEQFF. CDR3 coding DNA: TGTGCCAGCAGCCAAGTATCTGGCTACAATGAGCAGTTCTTC. The chain joins TRBV4-2 to TRBJ2-1; no definite D call. This CDR3 has 14 residues. V shed 1 base and J shed 3 bases, with 7 bases lying between them. The germline CDR1 and CDR2 sequences are LGHNA and YNFKEQ.

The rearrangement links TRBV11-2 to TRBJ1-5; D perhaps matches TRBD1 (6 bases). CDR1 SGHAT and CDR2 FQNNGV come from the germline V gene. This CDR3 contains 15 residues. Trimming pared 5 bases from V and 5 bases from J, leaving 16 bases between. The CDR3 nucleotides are TGTGCCAGCAGCGAAAAGGACAGAATTTATCAGCCCCAGCATTTT. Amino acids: CASSEKDRIYQPQHF.

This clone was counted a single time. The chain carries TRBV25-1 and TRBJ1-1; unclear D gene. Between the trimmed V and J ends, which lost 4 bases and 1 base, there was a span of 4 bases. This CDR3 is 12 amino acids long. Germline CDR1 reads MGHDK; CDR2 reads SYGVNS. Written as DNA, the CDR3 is TGTGCCAGCAGTGCGGGGAACACTGAAGCTTTCTTT. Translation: CASSAGNTEAFF. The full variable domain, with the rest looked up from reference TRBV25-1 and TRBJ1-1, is EADIYQTPRYLVIGTGKKITLECSQTMGHDKMYWYQQDPGMELHLIHYSYGVNSTEKGDLSSESTVSRIRTEHFPLTLESARPSHTSQYLCASSAGNTEAFFGQGTRLTVV.

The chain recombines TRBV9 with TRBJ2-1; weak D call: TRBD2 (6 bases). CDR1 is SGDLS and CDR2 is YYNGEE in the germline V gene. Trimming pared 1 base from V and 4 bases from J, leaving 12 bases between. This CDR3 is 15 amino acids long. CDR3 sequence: CASSVQGLTYNEQFF. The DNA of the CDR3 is TGTGCCAGCAGCGTACAGGGACTCACTTACAATGAGCAGTTCTTC.

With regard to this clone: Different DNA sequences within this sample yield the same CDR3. The CDR3: CSASLSYEQYF. The CDR3, as DNA: TGCAGTGCGTCCTTGTCCTACGAGCAGTACTTC. The V and J genes are TRBV20-1 and TRBJ2-7; D call uncertain. The CDR3 contains 11 residues. The ends were cut back, 6 bases at V and 1 base at J, with 7 bases in the middle. CDR1 and CDR2 from the germline V gene are DFQATT and SNEGSKA (reference sequence).

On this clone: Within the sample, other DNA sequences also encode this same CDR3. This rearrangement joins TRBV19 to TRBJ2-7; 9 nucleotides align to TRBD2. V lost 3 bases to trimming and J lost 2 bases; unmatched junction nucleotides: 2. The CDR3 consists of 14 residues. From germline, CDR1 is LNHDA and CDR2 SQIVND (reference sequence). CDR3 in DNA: TGTGCCAGTAGTATCCAGCGGGGGGCCTACGAGCAGTACTTC. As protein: CASSIQRGAYEQYF.

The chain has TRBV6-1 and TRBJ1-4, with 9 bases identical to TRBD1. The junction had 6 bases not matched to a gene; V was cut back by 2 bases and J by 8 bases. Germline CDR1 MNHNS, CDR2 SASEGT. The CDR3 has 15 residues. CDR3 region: CASSELGQGGEKLFF. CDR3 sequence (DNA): TGTGCCAGCAGTGAACTGGGACAGGGCGGCGAAAAACTGTTTTTT.

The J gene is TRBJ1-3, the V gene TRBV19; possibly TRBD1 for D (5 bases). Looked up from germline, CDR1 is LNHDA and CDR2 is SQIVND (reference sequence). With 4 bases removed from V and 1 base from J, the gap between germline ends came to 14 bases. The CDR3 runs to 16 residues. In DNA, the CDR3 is TGTGCCAGTAGTAACTCTTACAGGCTTTCTGGAAACACCATATATTTT. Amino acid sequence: CASSNSYRLSGNTIYF.

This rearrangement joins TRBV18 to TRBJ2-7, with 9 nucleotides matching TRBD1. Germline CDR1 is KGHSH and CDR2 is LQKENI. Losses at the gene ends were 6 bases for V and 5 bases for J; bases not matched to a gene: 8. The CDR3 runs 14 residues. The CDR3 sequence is CASSPGQGSHEQYF. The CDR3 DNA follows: TGTGCCAGCTCTCCGGGACAGGGATCTCACGAGCAGTACTTC.

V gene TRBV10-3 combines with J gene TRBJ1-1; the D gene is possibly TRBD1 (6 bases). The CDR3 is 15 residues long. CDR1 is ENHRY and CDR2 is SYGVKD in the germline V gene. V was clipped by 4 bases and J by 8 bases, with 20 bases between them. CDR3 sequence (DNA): TGTGCCATCAGTGCCGGGGGGCTAAGGACAGAAGAAGCTTTCTTT. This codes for CAISAGGLRTEEAFF.

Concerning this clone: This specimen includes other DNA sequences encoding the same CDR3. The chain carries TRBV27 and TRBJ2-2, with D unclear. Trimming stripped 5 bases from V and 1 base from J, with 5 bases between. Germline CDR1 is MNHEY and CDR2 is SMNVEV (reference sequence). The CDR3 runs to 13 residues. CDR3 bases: TGTGCCAGCAGTGCCAGGAACACCGGGGAGCTGTTTTTT. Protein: CASSARNTGELFF.

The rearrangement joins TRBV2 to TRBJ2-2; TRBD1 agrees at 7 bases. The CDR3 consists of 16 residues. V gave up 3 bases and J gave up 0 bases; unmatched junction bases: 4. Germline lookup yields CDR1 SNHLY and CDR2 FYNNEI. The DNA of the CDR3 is TGTGCCAGCAGTGAGGACAGGCCAACGAACACCGGGGAGCTGTTTTTT. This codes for CASSEDRPTNTGELFF.

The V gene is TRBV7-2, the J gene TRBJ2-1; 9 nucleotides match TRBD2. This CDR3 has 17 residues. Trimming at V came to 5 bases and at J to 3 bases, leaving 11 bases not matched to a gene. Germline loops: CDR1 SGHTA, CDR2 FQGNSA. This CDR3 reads CASSRPGAGGLYNEQFF. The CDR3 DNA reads TGTGCCAGCAGCCGCCCTGGAGCGGGAGGCCTCTACAATGAGCAGTTCTTC.

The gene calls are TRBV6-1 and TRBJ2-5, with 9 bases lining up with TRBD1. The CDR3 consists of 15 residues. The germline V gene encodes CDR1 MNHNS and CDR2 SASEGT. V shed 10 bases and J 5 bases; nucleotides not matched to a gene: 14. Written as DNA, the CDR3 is TGTGCCACCACACCGGGACAGGGATACCCGGAGACCCAGTACTTC. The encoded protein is CATTPGQGYPETQYF.

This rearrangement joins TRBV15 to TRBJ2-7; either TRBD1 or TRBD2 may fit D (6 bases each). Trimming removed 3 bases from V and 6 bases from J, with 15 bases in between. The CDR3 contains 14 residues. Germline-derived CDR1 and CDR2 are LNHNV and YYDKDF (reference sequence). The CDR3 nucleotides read TGTGCCACCAGCAGGGGGGGCCTCCTGGCCGAGCAGTACTTC. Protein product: CATSRGGLLAEQYF.

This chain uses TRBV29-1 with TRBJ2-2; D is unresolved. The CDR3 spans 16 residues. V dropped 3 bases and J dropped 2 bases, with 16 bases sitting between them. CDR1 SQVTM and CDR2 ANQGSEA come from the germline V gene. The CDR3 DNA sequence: TGCAGCGTTGATCCGGGTCCGCCCACCAACACCGGGGAGCTGTTTTTT. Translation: CSVDPGPPTNTGELFF.

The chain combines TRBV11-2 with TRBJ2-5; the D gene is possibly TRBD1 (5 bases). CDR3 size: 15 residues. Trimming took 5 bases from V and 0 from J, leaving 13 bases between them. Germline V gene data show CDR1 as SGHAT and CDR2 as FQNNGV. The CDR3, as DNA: TGTGCCAGCAGCCTCTTGCGACAGAACCAAGAGACCCAGTACTTC. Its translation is CASSLLRQNQETQYF.

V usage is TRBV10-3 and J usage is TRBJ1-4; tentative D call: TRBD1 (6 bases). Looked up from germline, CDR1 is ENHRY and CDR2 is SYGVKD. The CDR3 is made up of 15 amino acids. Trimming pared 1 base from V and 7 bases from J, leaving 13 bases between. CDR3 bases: TGTGCCATCAGTGAGTTACCAGGGGTGGGTGAAAAACTGTTTTTT. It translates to CAISELPGVGEKLFF.

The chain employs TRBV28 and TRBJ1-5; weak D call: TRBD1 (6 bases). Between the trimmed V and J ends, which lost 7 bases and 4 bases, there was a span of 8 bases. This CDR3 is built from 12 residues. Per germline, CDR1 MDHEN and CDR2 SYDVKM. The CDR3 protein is CASKGGNQPQHF. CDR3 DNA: TGTGCCAGCAAGGGGGGGAATCAGCCCCAGCATTTT.

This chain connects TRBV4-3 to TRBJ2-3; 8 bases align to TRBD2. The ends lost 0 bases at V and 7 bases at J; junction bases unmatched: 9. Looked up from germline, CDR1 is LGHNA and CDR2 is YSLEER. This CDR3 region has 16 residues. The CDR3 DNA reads TGCGCCAGCAGCCAAGATATGGGGACTAGGCTTAATACGCAGTATTTT. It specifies CASSQDMGTRLNTQYF.

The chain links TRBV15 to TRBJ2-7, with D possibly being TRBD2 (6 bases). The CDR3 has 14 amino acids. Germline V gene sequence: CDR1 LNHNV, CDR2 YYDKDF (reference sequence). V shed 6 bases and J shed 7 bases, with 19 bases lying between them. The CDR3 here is CATSPGLSTGEQYF. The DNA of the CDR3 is TGTGCCACCAGTCCGGGACTTTCCACTGGGGAGCAGTACTTC.

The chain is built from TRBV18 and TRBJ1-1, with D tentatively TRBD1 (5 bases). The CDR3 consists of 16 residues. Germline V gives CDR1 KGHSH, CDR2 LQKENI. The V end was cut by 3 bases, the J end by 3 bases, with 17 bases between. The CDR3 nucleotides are TGTGCCAGCTCACCCCCGGTGGGGGGATCGGACACTGAAGCTTTCTTT. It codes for CASSPPVGGSDTEAFF. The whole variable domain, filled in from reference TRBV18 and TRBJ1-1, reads NAGVMQNPRHLVRRRGQEARLRCSPMKGHSHVYWYRQLPEEGLKFMVYLQKENIIDESGMPKERFSAEFPKEGPSILRIQQVVRGDSAAYFCASSPPVGGSDTEAFFGQGTRLTVV.

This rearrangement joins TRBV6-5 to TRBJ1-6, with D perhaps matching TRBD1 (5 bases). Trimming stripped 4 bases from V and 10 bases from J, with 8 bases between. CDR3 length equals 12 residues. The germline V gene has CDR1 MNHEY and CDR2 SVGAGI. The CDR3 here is CASSSRDSPLHF. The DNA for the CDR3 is TGTGCCAGCAGTTCCAGGGACTCACCCCTCCACTTT.

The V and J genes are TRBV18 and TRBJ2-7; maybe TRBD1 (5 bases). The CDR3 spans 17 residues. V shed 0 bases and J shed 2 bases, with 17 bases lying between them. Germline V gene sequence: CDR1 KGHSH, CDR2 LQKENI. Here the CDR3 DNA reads TGTGCCAGCTCACCACCCGAAATCTTGACAGAAGCCTACGAGCAGTACTTC. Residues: CASSPPEILTEAYEQYF. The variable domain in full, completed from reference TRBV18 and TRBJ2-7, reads NAGVMQNPRHLVRRRGQEARLRCSPMKGHSHVYWYRQLPEEGLKFMVYLQKENIIDESGMPKERFSAEFPKEGPSILRIQQVVRGDSAAYFCASSPPEILTEAYEQYFGPGTRLTVT.

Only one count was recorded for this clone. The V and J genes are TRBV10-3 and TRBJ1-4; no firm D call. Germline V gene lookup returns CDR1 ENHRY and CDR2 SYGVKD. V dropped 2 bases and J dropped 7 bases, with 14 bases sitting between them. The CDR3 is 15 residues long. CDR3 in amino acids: CAISERAQASEKLFF. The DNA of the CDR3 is TGTGCCATCAGTGAGAGGGCCCAAGCGAGTGAAAAACTGTTTTTT.

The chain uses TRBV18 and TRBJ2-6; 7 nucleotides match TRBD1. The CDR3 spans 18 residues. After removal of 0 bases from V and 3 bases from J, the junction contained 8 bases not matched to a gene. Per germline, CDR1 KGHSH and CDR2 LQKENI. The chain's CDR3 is CASSPPAQGVGGANVLTF. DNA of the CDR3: TGTGCCAGCTCACCACCGGCTCAGGGGGTCGGTGGGGCCAACGTCCTGACTTTC.

CDR3 loop: CASSTRSGNTEAFF. As DNA, the CDR3 is TGTGCCAGCAGCACCCGGTCGGGGAACACTGAAGCTTTCTTT. The chain recombines TRBV11-1 with TRBJ1-1; no firm D call. The V and J ends lost 5 bases and 1 base respectively, with 11 bases between them. The CDR3 has 14 amino acids. Germline V gene lookup returns CDR1 SGHAT and CDR2 FQDESV (reference sequence).